This T cell receptor (beta chain) was captured in a study of technical replicates of blood from a handful of donors. The method was immunoSEQ multiplex PCR; TCRdb's version includes in-frame clones alone and lacks a portion of them. This sample has 85,000 to 90,000 clones; less than 95% occur once, and the top ten carry roughly 0.25%. V was pared by 6 bases and J by 6 bases, with 7 bases of the junction left unmatched. The CDR3 contains 14 residues. Germline V CDR1 and CDR2: SEHNR, FQNEAQ (reference sequence). This sequence joins TRBV7-9 and TRBJ2-2; 7 bases align to TRBD1. This sequence originates from a human donor in good health. What was sequenced was T cells isolated from PBMCs. CDR3 region: CASRIGGGAGELFF. CDR3 nucleotides: TGTGCCAGCAGAATAGGGGGCGGAGCCGGGGAGCTGTTTTTT.